The 32 T cell receptor beta chains in this list originate from one sample, sequenced in a study of blood T cell repertoires in COVID-19. Data came from immunoSEQ multiplex PCR; TCRdb stores just in-frame clones and leaves some out. The profile shows about 270,000 clones, 89% of them singletons. Material: peripheral blood. The receptors here all came from a man aged 45-65 years with acute or convalescent COVID-19.

The chain links TRBV11-2 to TRBJ2-7, with D hard to call. Per the germline V gene, CDR1 is SGHAT and CDR2 is FQNNGV. The CDR3 loop spans 15 amino acids. V lost 2 bases to trimming and J lost 2 bases, with 13 bases between them. CDR3 nucleotides: TGTGCCAGCAGCTTAAGTCTACAGACGGCCTACGAGCAGTACTTC. The encoded protein is CASSLSLQTAYEQYF.

This rearrangement joins TRBV10-3 to TRBJ2-1, with D possibly matching TRBD2 (7 bases). The germline V gene has CDR1 ENHRY and CDR2 SYGVKD. Trimming left V 3 bases short and J 7 bases short, with 16 bases between. This CDR3 is built from 15 residues. CDR3 loop: CAISDRGGDGNEQFF. The CDR3 coding sequence is TGTGCCATCAGTGATAGGGGGGGTGATGGGAATGAGCAGTTCTTC.

The chain employs TRBV2 and TRBJ1-1; possibly TRBD1 for D (5 bases). The CDR3 totals 13 residues. Germline V gives CDR1 SNHLY, CDR2 FYNNEI. V gave up 6 bases and J gave up 4 bases, with 12 bases separating them. CDR3 region: CASSDRQSTEAFF. CDR3 DNA sequence: TGTGCCAGCAGCGACCGACAGTCCACTGAAGCTTTCTTT.

The chain is built from TRBV11-2 and TRBJ1-6, with D perhaps matching TRBD1 (5 bases). The CDR3 consists of 16 residues. Germline CDR1 SGHAT, CDR2 FQNNGV. The V and J ends lost 0 bases and 9 bases respectively, with 15 bases between them. The CDR3 region has the DNA TGTGCCAGCAGCTTAGAAACCACCCGGGGGTTTTCACCCCTCCACTTT. It is translated as CASSLETTRGFSPLHF.

The chain recombines TRBV5-4 with TRBJ2-3; 10 bases are a match to TRBD1. This CDR3 is 17 amino acids long. V dropped 4 bases and J dropped 4; count of bases not matched to a gene: 12. Germline V gene data show CDR1 as SGHNT and CDR2 as YYREEE (reference sequence). CDR3 loop: CASSRTLTGGGADTQYF. The CDR3 DNA sequence: TGTGCCAGCAGCCGCACCCTGACAGGGGGCGGGGCAGATACGCAGTATTTT.

V gene TRBV6-5 combines with J gene TRBJ1-3, with D possibly matching TRBD1 (6 bases). Per germline, CDR1 MNHEY and CDR2 SVGAGI. CDR3 length equals 15 residues. V lost 7 bases, J lost 6 bases, and 19 bases lay in between. The CDR3 loop reads CASNPTQGGPNTIYF. As DNA, the CDR3 is TGTGCCAGCAATCCCACACAGGGCGGTCCAAACACCATATATTTT.

This chain connects TRBV15 to TRBJ1-5; D uncertain. V was cut by 0 bases and J by 5 bases, with 14 bases left in between. CDR1 and CDR2 from the germline V gene are LNHNV and YYDKDF (reference sequence). The CDR3 covers 16 residues. The CDR3 DNA follows: TGTGCCACCAGCAGAGAAGCCACACAGCCATATCAGCCCCAGCATTTT. Amino acids: CATSREATQPYQPQHF.

This clone was observed a single time. The chain uses TRBV4-1 and TRBJ1-5; D ambiguous. Trimming removed 4 bases at V and 2 bases at J, with 18 bases between. This CDR3 has 17 residues. Germline V gene lookup returns CDR1 MGHRA and CDR2 YSYEKL. The CDR3: CASSPTYSNLGNQPQHF. The CDR3 DNA is TGCGCCAGCAGCCCCACTTACAGTAACTTGGGCAATCAGCCCCAGCATTTT.

The chain uses TRBV10-2 and TRBJ2-1, with 12 bases lining up with TRBD2. CDR3 length: 15 residues. V dropped 6 bases and J dropped 4; count of bases not matched to a gene: 4. The germline V gene encodes CDR1 WSHSY and CDR2 SAAADI. This CDR3 is CASRITSGGYNEQFF. CDR3 sequence (DNA): TGCGCCAGCAGAATTACTAGCGGGGGGTACAATGAGCAGTTCTTC.

Here the CDR3 reads CASSSQAQGEAFF. CDR3 nucleotide sequence: TGTGCCAGCAGCTCGCAGGCTCAAGGTGAAGCTTTCTTT. The rearrangement uses TRBV7-2 and TRBJ1-1; D gene ambiguous. With 4 bases removed from V and 7 bases from J, the gap between germline ends came to 13 bases. The germline V gene has CDR1 SGHTA and CDR2 FQGNSA. The CDR3 spans 13 residues.

The chain is built from TRBV5-5 and TRBJ2-7, with 8 bases matching TRBD1. CDR1 and CDR2 from the germline V gene are SGHKS and YYEKEE (reference sequence). J was trimmed by 2 bases and V by 0 bases; bases with no gene match: 4. This CDR3 is 15 amino acids long. The CDR3 loop reads CASSLATGGTYEQYF. CDR3 nucleotides: TGTGCCAGCAGCTTGGCCACAGGGGGAACCTACGAGCAGTACTTC.

CDR3 residues: CASSLDYTNNSPLHF. The DNA for the CDR3 is TGTGCCAGCAGCTTGGACTACACCAATAATTCACCCCTCCACTTT. The rearrangement uses TRBV5-5 and TRBJ1-6; no clear D gene. The germline V gene has CDR1 SGHKS and CDR2 YYEKEE (reference sequence). CDR3 length: 15 residues. Between the trimmed V and J ends, which lost 0 bases and 5 bases, there was a span of 9 bases.

The chain is built from TRBV10-3 and TRBJ1-3, with 7 bases identical to TRBD1. Germline CDR1 is ENHRY and CDR2 is SYGVKD. V dropped 11 bases and J dropped 4; count of bases not matched to a gene: 14. This CDR3 spans 15 amino acids. CDR3 nucleotide sequence: TGTGCCGCGGTTAACGGGACAGCAGGGGGAAACACCATATATTTT. Residues: CAAVNGTAGGNTIYF.

This clone has only a few counts. The chain uses TRBV19 and TRBJ1-1, with D possibly matching TRBD1 (6 bases). Germline V gene data show CDR1 as LNHDA and CDR2 as SQIVND (reference sequence). The V gene lost 7 bases and the J gene lost 0 bases, with 9 bases spanning the gap. The CDR3 sequence is 13 residues long. Here the CDR3 DNA reads TGTGCCAGTACCGACAGGATGAACACTGAAGCTTTCTTT. Translated, it gives CASTDRMNTEAFF.

The chain carries TRBV13 and TRBJ2-7; weak D call: TRBD1 (7 bases). Trimming removed 6 bases from V and 5 bases from J, with 17 bases in between. CDR1 and CDR2 from the germline V gene are PRHDT and FYEKMQ (reference sequence). This CDR3 is 14 amino acids long. CDR3 nucleotides: TGTGCCAGCAGTTCTGACAGGGAGGTCCACGAGCAGTACTTC. Its translation: CASSSDREVHEQYF.

The chain couples TRBV28 to TRBJ1-3; no definite D call. With 8 bases removed from V and 4 bases from J, the gap between germline ends came to 18 bases. CDR3 size: 15 residues. Per germline, CDR1 MDHEN and CDR2 SYDVKM. The CDR3 nucleotides are TGTGCCAGCCTTAAAGCCGGAGGGATCGGAAACACCATATATTTT. Translation gives CASLKAGGIGNTIYF.

This clone showed up many times. This rearrangement joins TRBV24-1 to TRBJ1-1; weak D call: TRBD1 (6 bases). Per the germline V gene, CDR1 is KGHDR and CDR2 is SFDVKD. V was pared by 7 bases and J by 1 base, with 9 bases between. The CDR3 has 13 amino acids. CDR3 region: CATRDRSNTEAFF. The CDR3 nucleotides are TGTGCCACCAGGGACAGATCGAACACTGAAGCTTTCTTT.

The gene calls are TRBV5-6 and TRBJ1-1; 11 positions agree with TRBD1. The CDR3 runs 13 residues. Germline values: CDR1 SGHDT, CDR2 YYEEEE. The trim removed 4 bases at V and 11 bases at J, leaving 7 bases unmatched. The CDR3 region has the DNA TGTGCCAGCAGCCCCCGGGACAGGGGGATTGCTTTCTTT. It codes for CASSPRDRGIAFF.

The chain recombines TRBV9 with TRBJ2-2; TRBD1 aligns across 11 bases. This CDR3 spans 16 amino acids. CDR1 and CDR2 from the germline V gene are SGDLS and YYNGEE. The junction had 8 bases not matched to a gene; V was cut back by 4 bases and J by 6 bases. In DNA, the CDR3 is TGTGCCAGCAGCCAAATCGGGACAGGGGGTCCCGGGGAGCTGTTTTTT. It specifies CASSQIGTGGPGELFF.

The chain uses TRBV3-1 (or the pseudogene TRBV3-2) and TRBJ1-5, with D possibly matching TRBD1 (5 bases). The V gene's germline CDR1 is LGHDT and CDR2 YNNKEL (reference sequence). Trimming took 3 bases from V and 16 from J, leaving 16 bases between them. There are 12 residues in the CDR3. CDR3 residues: CASSQASRTLHF. As DNA, the CDR3 is TGTGCCAGCAGCCAGGCCTCCAGGACACTCCATTTT.

This clone was detected once. This chain joins TRBV2 and TRBJ1-4, with TRBD1 identical over 7 bases. This CDR3 is built from 14 residues. Unmatched junction bases numbered 6, after V lost 5 bases and J lost 6 bases. Germline values: CDR1 SNHLY, CDR2 FYNNEI. In DNA, the CDR3 is TGTGCCAGCAGTTCGGACAGGTCGCATGAAAAACTGTTTTTT. This encodes CASSSDRSHEKLFF. The full variable domain, rest sourced from reference TRBV2 and TRBJ1-4, is EPEVTQTPSHQVTQMGQEVILRCVPISNHLYFYWYRQILGQKVEFLVSFYNNEISEKSEIFDDQFSVERPDGSNFTLKIRSTKLEDSAMYFCASSSDRSHEKLFFGSGTQLSVL.

The chain combines TRBV2 with TRBJ2-1; possibly TRBD1 for D (5 bases). The CDR3 covers 16 residues. From germline, CDR1 is SNHLY and CDR2 FYNNEI. V shed 3 bases and J shed 4 bases, with 16 bases lying between them. CDR3 region: CASSEPQQVLYNEQFF. Here the CDR3 DNA reads TGTGCCAGCAGTGAGCCCCAACAGGTCCTATACAATGAGCAGTTCTTC. Together with reference TRBV2 and TRBJ2-1, the CDR3 gives the full variable domain: EPEVTQTPSHQVTQMGQEVILRCVPISNHLYFYWYRQILGQKVEFLVSFYNNEISEKSEIFDDQFSVERPDGSNFTLKIRSTKLEDSAMYFCASSEPQQVLYNEQFFGPGTRLTVL.

This clone was found a few times. V gene TRBV13 combines with J gene TRBJ1-6, with 7 bases matching TRBD1. CDR3 length: 18 residues. After removal of 0 bases from V and 7 bases from J, the junction contained 12 bases not matched to a gene. Per germline, CDR1 PRHDT and CDR2 FYEKMQ (reference sequence). The CDR3 is CASSLGQGTTAGNSPLHF. DNA for the CDR3: TGTGCCAGCAGCTTAGGACAGGGGACCACCGCGGGGAATTCACCCCTCCACTTT. The full variable domain, completed using reference TRBV13 and TRBJ1-6, is AAGVIQSPRHLIKEKRETATLKCYPIPRHDTVYWYQQGPGQDPQFLISFYEKMQSDKGSIPDRFSAQQFSDYHSELNMSSLELGDSALYFCASSLGQGTTAGNSPLHFGNGTRLTVT.

The V gene is TRBV5-4, the J gene TRBJ2-5, with D perhaps matching TRBD1 (6 bases). Germline assignment: CDR1 SGHNT and CDR2 YYREEE (reference sequence). Trimming pared 5 bases from V and 4 bases from J, leaving 15 bases between. There are 14 residues in the CDR3. The DNA for the CDR3 is TGTGCCAGCAGGCCAACAGGGACCCCAGAGACCCAGTACTTC. Protein: CASRPTGTPETQYF.

The V and J genes are TRBV5-8 and TRBJ1-5, with D possibly matching TRBD1 (6 bases). This CDR3 has 15 amino acids. The V and J ends lost 0 bases and 6 bases respectively, with 13 bases between them. CDR1 and CDR2 from the germline V gene are SGHTS and YDEGEE. CDR3 DNA sequence: TGTGCCAGCAGCTTGGAGGGGGTCTTTATTCAGCCCCAGCATTTT. Translation: CASSLEGVFIQPQHF.

A remark on this clone: Other nucleotide sequences in the sample specify the same CDR3. The chain couples TRBV9 to TRBJ1-1; a weak D match, TRBD1 (5 bases). Germline V lookup: CDR1 SGDLS, CDR2 YYNGEE. V was cut by 0 bases and J by 2 bases, with 8 bases left in between. This CDR3 comprises 14 residues. Written as DNA, the CDR3 is TGTGCCAGCAGCGTAGTGGGGCCCAACACTGAAGCTTTCTTT. This translates into CASSVVGPNTEAFF.

The table lists this clone with a few counts. The chain is built from TRBV5-8 and TRBJ2-3, with TRBD2 matching over 11 bases. Germline values: CDR1 SGHTS, CDR2 YDEGEE. V was pared by 1 base and J by 10 bases, with 11 bases of the junction left unmatched. CDR3 length: 16 amino acids. CDR3 bases: TGTGCCAGCAGCTTGTCCATTAGCGGGGGGGCAGGTGCGCAGTATTTT. Translated: CASSLSISGGAGAQYF. The full variable domain, its missing parts supplied by reference TRBV5-8 and TRBJ2-3, is EAGVTQSPTHLIKTRGQQATLRCSPISGHTSVYWYQQALGLGLQFLLWYDEGEERNRGNFPPRFSGRQFPNYSSELNVNALELEDSALYLCASSLSISGGAGAQYFGPGTRLTVL.

V and J are TRBV2 and TRBJ1-1; TRBD1 matches 7 bases. The CDR3 loop spans 14 amino acids. Germline values: CDR1 SNHLY, CDR2 FYNNEI. With 7 bases clipped from V and 1 base from J, the junction kept 6 bases outside the gene matches. The CDR3 spells CASNDRDRNTEAFF. CDR3 nucleotide sequence: TGTGCCAGCAACGACCGGGACAGGAACACTGAAGCTTTCTTT.

The chain links TRBV6-4 to TRBJ1-1, with D uncertain. Trimming took 0 bases from V and 0 from J, leaving 14 bases between them. The CDR3 contains 17 residues. The germline gives CDR1 MRHNA, CDR2 SNTAGT. The CDR3 sequence: CASSDSIRDHLNTEAFF. CDR3 sequence (DNA): TGTGCCAGCAGTGACTCGATTAGAGATCATCTGAACACTGAAGCTTTCTTT.

This clone appeared a few times. This chain uses TRBV10-3 with TRBJ1-2; no firm D call. CDR3 length: 15 residues. Deletions cut 8 bases from V and 6 bases from J, with 22 bases between. The germline gives CDR1 ENHRY, CDR2 SYGVKD. In DNA form, the CDR3 reads TGTGCCATCGAGGACGGGAGGAGATTAAAGGATGGCTACACCTTC. Amino acid sequence: CAIEDGRRLKDGYTF.

The V gene is TRBV6-5, the J gene TRBJ2-7; 9 nucleotides match TRBD2. The germline V gene has CDR1 MNHEY and CDR2 SVGAGI. CDR3 length equals 13 residues. After removal of 6 bases from V and 9 bases from J, the junction contained 9 bases not matched to a gene. The CDR3 loop is CASRASGTGGQYF. The CDR3 bases are TGTGCCAGCAGGGCTAGCGGGACTGGGGGGCAGTACTTC.

V and J are TRBV5-8 and TRBJ1-2; TRBD1 matches at 10 bases. Germline assignment: CDR1 SGHTS and CDR2 YDEGEE. The CDR3 is 13 residues long. V lost 2 bases, J lost 8 bases, and 3 bases stayed unmatched. The CDR3 sequence is CASSLDRGLGYTF. CDR3 in DNA: TGTGCCAGCAGCTTAGACAGGGGGCTCGGCTACACCTTC.